This is a list of T cell receptor beta chains from one sample in a study of T cells in Graves' hyperthyroidism and ophthalmopathy. TCRdb reanalysed the multiplex PCR reads using MiXCR and keeps one entry per CDR3 protein. The table shows 450,000 to 650,000 distinct CDR3 sequences, with about 15% occurring only once. The specimen sequenced was blood. The receptors here all came from a woman between 18 and 29 years old with Graves' ophthalmopathy. Each CDR3 is given with its conserved first and last residue. Each record gives: J gene, clone size, D gene, V gene, CDR3 protein, CDR3 DNA. A D gene is named only where the DNA matches it firmly. Clone size appears in some rows only: once, few, many, or a class for an expanded clone.

J gene: TRBJ2-5
clone size: many
D gene: TRBD2
V gene: TRBV4-3
CDR3 protein: CASSQWGLAGETQYF
CDR3 DNA: TGCGCCAGCAGCCAATGGGGACTAGCGGGGGAGACCCAGTACTTC

J gene: TRBJ1-2
clone size: many
D gene: TRBD1
V gene: TRBV20-1
CDR3 protein: CSANPTGGYGYTF
CDR3 DNA: TGCAGTGCCAACCCGACAGGGGGCTATGGCTACACCTTC

J gene: TRBJ2-1
clone size: many
D gene: TRBD1
V gene: TRBV30
CDR3 protein: CAWTPGTGTAYNEQFF
CDR3 DNA: TGTGCCTGGACTCCGGGGACAGGGACGGCCTACAATGAGCAGTTCTTC

J gene: TRBJ1-4
clone size: few
D gene: .
V gene: TRBV20-1
CDR3 protein: CSASIDEKLFF
CDR3 DNA: TGCAGTGCTAGTATTGATGAAAAACTGTTTTTT

J gene: TRBJ2-1
clone size: few
D gene: TRBD2
V gene: TRBV10-3
CDR3 protein: CAIGTSGVNEQFF
CDR3 DNA: TGTGCCATCGGGACTAGCGGGGTCAATGAGCAGTTCTTC

J gene: TRBJ2-7
clone size: many
D gene: .
V gene: TRBV4-3
CDR3 protein: CASSQDLSESYEQYF
CDR3 DNA: TGCGCCAGCAGCCAAGATCTGTCGGAATCCTACGAGCAGTACTTC

J gene: TRBJ2-2
clone size: .
D gene: TRBD2
V gene: TRBV30
CDR3 protein: CAWTGLAGNYRAGELFF
CDR3 DNA: TGTGCCTGGACTGGACTAGCGGGAAATTATAGGGCCGGGGAGCTGTTTTTT

J gene: TRBJ1-5
clone size: many
D gene: .
V gene: TRBV20-1
CDR3 protein: CSRRGAGQPQHF
CDR3 DNA: TGCAGCCGCCGGGGAGCAGGACAGCCCCAGCATTTT

J gene: TRBJ1-2
clone size: .
D gene: TRBD1
V gene: TRBV29-1
CDR3 protein: CSVDSRGQLNYGYTF
CDR3 DNA: TGCAGCGTTGATAGTAGGGGACAGCTTAACTATGGCTACACCTTC

J gene: TRBJ2-7
clone size: few
D gene: TRBD2
V gene: TRBV7-8
CDR3 protein: CASSRGSLLGEQYF
CDR3 DNA: TGTGCCAGCAGCCGCGGGAGCCTCCTCGGGGAGCAGTACTTC

J gene: TRBJ2-5
clone size: medium-sized
D gene: TRBD2
V gene: TRBV7-2
CDR3 protein: CASSLGTSSAQETQYF
CDR3 DNA: TGTGCCAGCAGCTTGGGGACTAGTAGTGCCCAAGAGACCCAGTACTTC

J gene: TRBJ1-2
clone size: many
D gene: .
V gene: TRBV18
CDR3 protein: CASSLTGKEGYTF
CDR3 DNA: TGTGCCAGCTCACTCACAGGGAAGGAAGGCTACACCTTC

J gene: TRBJ1-2
clone size: .
D gene: .
V gene: TRBV28
CDR3 protein: CASSPPTAGTPLDYGYTF
CDR3 DNA: TGTGCCAGCAGTCCACCGACAGCCGGGACACCACTTGACTATGGCTACACCTTC

J gene: TRBJ2-3
clone size: few
D gene: .
V gene: TRBV30
CDR3 protein: CAWSTGSWTDTQYF
CDR3 DNA: TGTGCCTGGAGTACAGGGAGTTGGACAGATACGCAGTATTTT

J gene: TRBJ2-1
clone size: many
D gene: TRBD1
V gene: TRBV28
CDR3 protein: CASSSFGQGSYNEQFF
CDR3 DNA: TGTGCCAGCAGTTCTTTTGGACAGGGGTCCTACAATGAGCAGTTCTTC

J gene: TRBJ1-1
clone size: many
D gene: .
V gene: TRBV27
CDR3 protein: CASSSGFRGGTEAFF
CDR3 DNA: TGTGCCAGCAGTTCGGGCTTTAGAGGTGGCACTGAAGCTTTCTTT

J gene: TRBJ2-7
clone size: many
D gene: TRBD1
V gene: TRBV27
CDR3 protein: CASRPSGTGGEQYF
CDR3 DNA: TGTGCCAGCAGACCCTCCGGGACAGGGGGCGAGCAGTACTTC

J gene: TRBJ2-1
clone size: .
D gene: .
V gene: TRBV10-3
CDR3 protein: CAISAGQPTLYEQFF
CDR3 DNA: TGTGCCATCAGTGCCGGACAGCCGACTCTCTATGAGCAGTTCTTC